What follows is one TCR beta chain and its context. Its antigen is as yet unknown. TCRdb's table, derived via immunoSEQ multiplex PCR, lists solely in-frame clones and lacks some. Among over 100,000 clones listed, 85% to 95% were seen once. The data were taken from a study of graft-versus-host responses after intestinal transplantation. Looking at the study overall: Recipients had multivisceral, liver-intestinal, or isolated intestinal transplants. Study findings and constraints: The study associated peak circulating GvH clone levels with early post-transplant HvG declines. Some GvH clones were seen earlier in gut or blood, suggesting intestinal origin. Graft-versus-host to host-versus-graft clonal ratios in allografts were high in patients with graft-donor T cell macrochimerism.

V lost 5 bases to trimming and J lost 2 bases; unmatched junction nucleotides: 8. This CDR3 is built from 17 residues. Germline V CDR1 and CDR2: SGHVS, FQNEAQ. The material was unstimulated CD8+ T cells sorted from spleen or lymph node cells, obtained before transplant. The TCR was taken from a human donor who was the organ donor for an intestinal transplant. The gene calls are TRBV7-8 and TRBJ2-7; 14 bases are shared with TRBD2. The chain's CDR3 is CASSPKPGLAGAYEQYF. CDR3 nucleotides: TGTGCCAGCAGCCCGAAACCGGGACTAGCGGGAGCCTACGAGCAGTACTTC. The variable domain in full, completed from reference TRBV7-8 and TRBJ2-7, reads GAGVSQSPRYKVAKRGQDVALRCDPISGHVSLFWYQQALGQGPEFLTYFQNEAQLDKSGLPSDRFFAERPEGSVSTLKIQRTQQEDSAVYLCASSPKPGLAGAYEQYFGPGTRLTVT.